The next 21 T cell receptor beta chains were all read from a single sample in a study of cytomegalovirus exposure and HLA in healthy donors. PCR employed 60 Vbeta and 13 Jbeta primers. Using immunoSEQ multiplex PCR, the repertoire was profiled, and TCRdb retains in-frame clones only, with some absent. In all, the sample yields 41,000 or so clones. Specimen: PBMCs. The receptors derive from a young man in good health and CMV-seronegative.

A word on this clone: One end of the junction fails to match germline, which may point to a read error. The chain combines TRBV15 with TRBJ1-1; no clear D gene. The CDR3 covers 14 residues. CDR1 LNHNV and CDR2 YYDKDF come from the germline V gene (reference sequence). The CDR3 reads CATSRDTWSTEDFF. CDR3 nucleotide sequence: TGTGCCACCAGCAGAGATACTTGGAGCACTGAAGATTTCTTT.

The CDR3 here is CASSLETGVLTGTQYF. In DNA, the CDR3 is TGCGCCAGCAGCTTAGAGACAGGGGTCCTAACGGGGACCCAGTACTTC. The chain links TRBV5-1 to TRBJ2-5, with 8 bases identical to TRBD1. Per the germline V gene, CDR1 is SGHRS and CDR2 is YFSETQ. The CDR3 is made up of 16 amino acids. J gave up 7 bases and V 2 bases, and 13 bases lay outside the gene matches.

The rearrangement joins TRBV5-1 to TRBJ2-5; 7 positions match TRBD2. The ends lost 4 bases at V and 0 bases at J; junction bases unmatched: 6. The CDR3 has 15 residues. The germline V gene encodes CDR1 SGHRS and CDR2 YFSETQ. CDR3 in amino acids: CASSRSLADQETQYF. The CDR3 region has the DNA TGCGCCAGCAGCAGGAGTCTAGCGGACCAAGAGACCCAGTACTTC.

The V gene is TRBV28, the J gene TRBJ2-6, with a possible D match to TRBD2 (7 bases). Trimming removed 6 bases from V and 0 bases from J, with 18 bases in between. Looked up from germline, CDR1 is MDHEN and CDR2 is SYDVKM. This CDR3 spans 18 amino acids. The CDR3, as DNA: TGTGCCAGCAGCCGTGGGGGGGCGCGGAGCTCTGGGGCCAACGTCCTGACTTTC. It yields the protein CASSRGGARSSGANVLTF.

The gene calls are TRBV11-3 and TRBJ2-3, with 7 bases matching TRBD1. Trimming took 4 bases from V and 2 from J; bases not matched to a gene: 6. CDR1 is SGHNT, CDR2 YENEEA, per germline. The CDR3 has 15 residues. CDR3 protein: CASSSSTGFTDTQYF. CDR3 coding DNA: TGTGCCAGCAGCTCTTCGACAGGGTTCACAGATACGCAGTATTTT. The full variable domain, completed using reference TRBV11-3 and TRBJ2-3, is EAGVVQSPRYKIIEKKQPVAFWCNPISGHNTLYWYLQNLGQGPELLIRYENEEAVDDSQLPKDRFSAERLKGVDSTLKIQPAELGDSAVYLCASSSSTGFTDTQYFGPGTRLTVL.

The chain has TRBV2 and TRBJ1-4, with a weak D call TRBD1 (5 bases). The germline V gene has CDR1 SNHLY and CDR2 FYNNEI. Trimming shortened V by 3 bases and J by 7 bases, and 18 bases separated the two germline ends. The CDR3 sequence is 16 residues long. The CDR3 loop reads CASSEEGRGVVEKLFF. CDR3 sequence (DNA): TGTGCCAGCAGTGAGGAGGGGCGCGGGGTCGTTGAAAAACTGTTTTTT.

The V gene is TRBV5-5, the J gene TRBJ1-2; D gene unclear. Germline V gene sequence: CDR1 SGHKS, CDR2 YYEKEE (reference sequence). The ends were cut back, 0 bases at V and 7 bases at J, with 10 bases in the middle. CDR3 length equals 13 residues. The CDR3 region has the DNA TGTGCCAGCAGCTTGGTAGGAGTCGGTGGCTACACCTTC. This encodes CASSLVGVGGYTF.

The CDR3 DNA reads TGTGCCAGCAGTGAGTCCGACAGGGGTTCGACCCAGTACTTC. Its protein is CASSESDRGSTQYF. V gene TRBV2 combines with J gene TRBJ2-5; 8 nucleotides align to TRBD1. This CDR3 is built from 14 residues. The V segment lost 3 bases and the J segment 7 bases; nucleotides outside the gene matches: 7. Germline V gene sequence: CDR1 SNHLY, CDR2 FYNNEI.

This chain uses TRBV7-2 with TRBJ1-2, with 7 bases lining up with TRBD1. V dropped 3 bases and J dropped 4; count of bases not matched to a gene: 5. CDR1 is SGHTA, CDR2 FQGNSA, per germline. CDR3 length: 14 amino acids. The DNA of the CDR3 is TGTGCCAGCAGCTTTTCGAACAGGGGCTATGGCTACACCTTC. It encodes CASSFSNRGYGYTF.

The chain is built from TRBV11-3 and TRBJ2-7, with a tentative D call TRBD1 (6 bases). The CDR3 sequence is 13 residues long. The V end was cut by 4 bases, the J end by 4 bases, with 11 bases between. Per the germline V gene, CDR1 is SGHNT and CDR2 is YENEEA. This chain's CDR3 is CASSSGTKYEQYF. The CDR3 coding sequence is TGTGCCAGCAGCTCCGGGACAAAGTACGAGCAGTACTTC.

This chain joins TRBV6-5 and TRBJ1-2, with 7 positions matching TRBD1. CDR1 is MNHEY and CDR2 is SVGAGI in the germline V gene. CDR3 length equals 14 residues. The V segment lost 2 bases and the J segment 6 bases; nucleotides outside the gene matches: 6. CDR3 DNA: TGTGCCAGCAGTTACGCTCCAGGGGGGAATGGCTACACCTTC. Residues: CASSYAPGGNGYTF.

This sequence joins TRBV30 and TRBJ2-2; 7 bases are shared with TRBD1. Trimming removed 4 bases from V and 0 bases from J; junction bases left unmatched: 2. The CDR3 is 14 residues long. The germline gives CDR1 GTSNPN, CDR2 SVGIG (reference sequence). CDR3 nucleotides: TGTGCCTGGACCGGACAGGCGAACACCGGGGAGCTGTTTTTT. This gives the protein CAWTGQANTGELFF. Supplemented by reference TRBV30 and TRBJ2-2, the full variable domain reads SQTIHQWPATLVQPVGSPLSLECTVEGTSNPNLYWYRQAAGRGLQLLFYSVGIGQISSEVPQNLSASRPQDRQFILSSKKLLLSDSGFYLCAWTGQANTGELFFGEGSRLTVL.

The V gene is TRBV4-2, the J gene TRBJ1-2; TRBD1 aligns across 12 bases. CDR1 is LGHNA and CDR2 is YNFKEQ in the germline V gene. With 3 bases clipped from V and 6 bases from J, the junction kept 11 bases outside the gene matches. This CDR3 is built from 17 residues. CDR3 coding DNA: TGTGCCAGCAGCCAGGCGTCCCGGGGACAGGGGGCGAATGGCTACACCTTC. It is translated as CASSQASRGQGANGYTF.

The CDR3 here is CASSLKQGNLNTGELFF. The CDR3 DNA is TGTGCCAGCAGCTTAAAACAGGGGAACCTTAACACCGGGGAGCTGTTTTTT. This chain joins TRBV11-3 and TRBJ2-2; TRBD1 aligns across 7 bases. This CDR3 has 17 residues. The junction had 8 bases not matched to a gene; V was cut back by 2 bases and J by 2 bases. Looked up from germline, CDR1 is SGHNT and CDR2 is YENEEA. The full variable domain, its missing parts supplied by reference TRBV11-3 and TRBJ2-2, is EAGVVQSPRYKIIEKKQPVAFWCNPISGHNTLYWYLQNLGQGPELLIRYENEEAVDDSQLPKDRFSAERLKGVDSTLKIQPAELGDSAVYLCASSLKQGNLNTGELFFGEGSRLTVL.

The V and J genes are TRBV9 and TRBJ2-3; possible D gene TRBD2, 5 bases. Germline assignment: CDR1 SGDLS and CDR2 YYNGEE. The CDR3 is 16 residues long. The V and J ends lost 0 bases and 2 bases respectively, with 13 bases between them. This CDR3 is CASSVAGILLTDTQYF. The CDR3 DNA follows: TGTGCCAGCAGCGTAGCGGGGATACTCCTCACAGATACGCAGTATTTT.

The CDR3, as DNA: TGTGCCAGCAGCTTAAGAGGAGGGGAACAGTTCTTC. Its translation: CASSLRGGEQFF. The chain carries TRBV7-9 and TRBJ2-1, with D perhaps matching TRBD2 (6 bases). The CDR3 contains 12 residues. The V gene's germline CDR1 is SEHNR and CDR2 FQNEAQ (reference sequence). Trimming shortened V by 2 bases and J by 13 bases, and 12 bases separated the two germline ends.

The CDR3 coding sequence is TGTGCCAGCAGCTTAGAGAAGGGGGCCAATGAAAAACTGTTTTTT. Protein product: CASSLEKGANEKLFF. V and J are TRBV7-9 and TRBJ1-4, with 7 nucleotides matching TRBD1. V lost 1 base to trimming and J lost 5 bases; unmatched junction nucleotides: 4. The CDR3 sequence is 15 residues long. From germline, CDR1 is SEHNR and CDR2 FQNEAQ (reference sequence).

CDR3 nucleotides: TGTGCCAGCAGCCAAGGCTGGAGGATCACTGAAGCTTTCTTT. This sequence encodes CASSQGWRITEAFF. The J gene is TRBJ1-1, the V gene TRBV14; D is ambiguous. Trimming stripped 1 base from V and 4 bases from J, with 10 bases between. This CDR3 is built from 14 residues. CDR1 SGHDN and CDR2 FVKESK come from the germline V gene.

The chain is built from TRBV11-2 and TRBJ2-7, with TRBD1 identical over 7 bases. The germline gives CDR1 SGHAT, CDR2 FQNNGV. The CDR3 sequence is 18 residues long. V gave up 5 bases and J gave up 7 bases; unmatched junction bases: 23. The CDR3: CASSTLLQGSSNLGEQYF. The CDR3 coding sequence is TGTGCCAGCAGCACCCTACTACAGGGGTCCAGTAATCTGGGGGAGCAGTACTTC.

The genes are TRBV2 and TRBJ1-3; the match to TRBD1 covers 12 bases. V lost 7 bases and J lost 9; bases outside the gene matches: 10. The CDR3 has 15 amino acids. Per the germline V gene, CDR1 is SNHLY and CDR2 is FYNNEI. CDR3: CASNPGQGALSTIYF. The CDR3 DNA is TGTGCCAGCAACCCGGGACAGGGGGCCCTCAGCACCATATATTTT.

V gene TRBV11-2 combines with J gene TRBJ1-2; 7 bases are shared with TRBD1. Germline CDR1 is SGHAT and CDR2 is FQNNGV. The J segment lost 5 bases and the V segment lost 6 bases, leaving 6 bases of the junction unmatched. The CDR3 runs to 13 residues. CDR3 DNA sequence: TGTGCCAGCAGAACAACAGGGGAATATGGCTACACCTTC. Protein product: CASRTTGEYGYTF. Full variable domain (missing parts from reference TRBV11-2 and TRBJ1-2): EAGVAQSPRYKIIEKRQSVAFWCNPISGHATLYWYQQILGQGPKLLIQFQNNGVVDDSQLPKDRFSAERLKGVDSTLKIQPAKLEDSAVYLCASRTTGEYGYTFGSGTRLTVV.